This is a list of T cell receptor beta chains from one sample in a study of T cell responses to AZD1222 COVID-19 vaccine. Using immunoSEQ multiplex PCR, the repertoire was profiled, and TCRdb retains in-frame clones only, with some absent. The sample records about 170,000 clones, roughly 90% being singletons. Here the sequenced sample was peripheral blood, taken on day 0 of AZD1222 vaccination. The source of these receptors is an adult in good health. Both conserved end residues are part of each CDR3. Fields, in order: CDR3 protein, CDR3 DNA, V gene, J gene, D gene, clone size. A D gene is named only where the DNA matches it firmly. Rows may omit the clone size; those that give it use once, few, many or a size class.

CDR3aa: CASSPRGGVGPGETQYF
CDR3nt: TGTGCCAGCTCACCAAGAGGGGGCGTAGGTCCGGGAGAGACCCAGTACTTC
v_gene: TRBV18
j_gene: TRBJ2-5
d_gene: TRBD1
abundance: NA

CDR3aa: CASSQGVGGGYYEQYF
CDR3nt: TGCGCCAGCAGCCAAGGTGTGGGGGGCGGATACTACGAGCAGTACTTC
v_gene: TRBV4-1
j_gene: TRBJ2-7
d_gene: NA
abundance: once

CDR3aa: CASRLGTFSYEQYF
CDR3nt: TGTGCCAGCAGATTAGGGACATTTTCCTACGAGCAGTACTTC
v_gene: TRBV7-2
j_gene: TRBJ2-7
d_gene: NA
abundance: once

CDR3aa: CASSQEIRNQPQHF
CDR3nt: TGCGCCAGCAGCCAAGAAATAAGAAATCAGCCCCAGCATTTT
v_gene: TRBV4-1
j_gene: TRBJ1-5
d_gene: NA
abundance: NA

CDR3aa: CASSSDTGWTEAFF
CDR3nt: TGTGCCAGCTCGTCCGACACCGGCTGGACTGAAGCTTTCTTT
v_gene: TRBV18
j_gene: TRBJ1-1
d_gene: NA
abundance: NA

CDR3aa: CASSVVQDEQFF
CDR3nt: TGTGCCAGCAGCGTAGTGCAGGATGAGCAGTTCTTC
v_gene: TRBV9
j_gene: TRBJ2-1
d_gene: NA
abundance: NA

CDR3aa: CASSQRGAGRADEQYF
CDR3nt: TGTGCCAGCAGCCAAAGGGGGGCGGGGAGGGCCGACGAGCAGTACTTC
v_gene: TRBV3-1/TRBV3-2
j_gene: TRBJ2-7
d_gene: NA
abundance: NA

CDR3aa: CASSLAGQGRGTQYF
CDR3nt: TGCGCCAGCAGCTTGGCCGGACAGGGAAGGGGGACCCAGTACTTC
v_gene: TRBV5-1
j_gene: TRBJ2-5
d_gene: TRBD1
abundance: NA

CDR3aa: CASSQALRLAGSYNEQFF
CDR3nt: TGTGCCAGCAGCCAAGCCCTTCGACTAGCGGGGTCCTACAATGAGCAGTTCTTC
v_gene: TRBV3-1/TRBV3-2
j_gene: TRBJ2-1
d_gene: TRBD2
abundance: NA

CDR3aa: CASSPRTGGNEQYF
CDR3nt: TGTGCCAGCAGCCCACGGACAGGGGGAAACGAGCAGTACTTC
v_gene: TRBV5-4
j_gene: TRBJ2-7
d_gene: TRBD1
abundance: NA

CDR3aa: CASSEWASGSNEQFF
CDR3nt: TGTGCCAGCAGTGAATGGGCTAGCGGGAGCAATGAGCAGTTCTTC
v_gene: TRBV25-1
j_gene: TRBJ2-1
d_gene: TRBD2
abundance: NA

CDR3aa: CASSEEVGLAGTETQYF
CDR3nt: TGCGCCAGCAGTGAGGAGGTCGGGCTAGCGGGAACAGAGACCCAGTACTTC
v_gene: TRBV10-1
j_gene: TRBJ2-5
d_gene: TRBD2
abundance: NA

CDR3aa: CASSRGTDKFF
CDR3nt: TGTGCCAGCAGCAGGGGGACCGATAAGTTCTTC
v_gene: TRBV3-1/TRBV3-2
j_gene: TRBJ2-1
d_gene: NA
abundance: NA

CDR3aa: CAIRSTGPVTYEQYF
CDR3nt: TGTGCCATCAGATCAACAGGGCCCGTAACCTACGAGCAGTACTTC
v_gene: TRBV10-3
j_gene: TRBJ2-7
d_gene: NA
abundance: once

CDR3aa: CASSPRDRGLNTEAFF
CDR3nt: TGTGCCAGCAGCCCCCGGGACAGGGGACTGAACACTGAAGCTTTCTTT
v_gene: TRBV3-1/TRBV3-2
j_gene: TRBJ1-1
d_gene: TRBD1
abundance: once

CDR3aa: CASSFFNSGANVLTF
CDR3nt: TGTGCCAGCAGCTTTTTTAACTCTGGGGCCAACGTCCTGACTTTC
v_gene: TRBV7-3
j_gene: TRBJ2-6
d_gene: NA
abundance: once

CDR3aa: CASSLGGTGWETQYF
CDR3nt: TGTGCCAGCAGCTTAGGGGGGACAGGGTGGGAGACCCAGTACTTC
v_gene: TRBV11-2
j_gene: TRBJ2-5
d_gene: TRBD1
abundance: NA

CDR3aa: CAKAAGTNSPLHF
CDR3nt: TGTGCCAAGGCGGCAGGGACCAATTCACCCCTCCACTTT
v_gene: TRBV30
j_gene: TRBJ1-6
d_gene: NA
abundance: NA

CDR3aa: CASGFGKNTEAFF
CDR3nt: TGTGCTAGTGGTTTTGGGAAAAACACTGAAGCTTTCTTT
v_gene: TRBV12-5
j_gene: TRBJ1-1
d_gene: NA
abundance: NA

CDR3aa: CASSRRGLGIQYF
CDR3nt: TGTGCCAGCAGCCGTCGGGGGCTGGGCATTCAGTACTTC
v_gene: TRBV3-1/TRBV3-2
j_gene: TRBJ2-4
d_gene: NA
abundance: NA

CDR3aa: CASSGTSGNTIYF
CDR3nt: TGCGCCAGCAGTGGGACATCCGGAAACACCATATATTTT
v_gene: TRBV10-2
j_gene: TRBJ1-3
d_gene: NA
abundance: NA

CDR3aa: CASSQGAGHVRAFF
CDR3nt: TGCGCCAGCAGCCAAGGGGCAGGGCACGTCAGGGCTTTCTTT
v_gene: TRBV4-1
j_gene: TRBJ1-1
d_gene: NA
abundance: NA

CDR3aa: CASSSRQGRGLSPLHF
CDR3nt: TGTGCCAGCAGCTCCCGACAGGGAAGAGGACTTTCACCCCTCCACTTT
v_gene: TRBV7-9
j_gene: TRBJ1-6
d_gene: TRBD1
abundance: NA

CDR3aa: CASSLQSNEQFF
CDR3nt: TGTGCCAGCAGCCTCCAAAGCAATGAGCAGTTCTTC
v_gene: TRBV5-4
j_gene: TRBJ2-1
d_gene: NA
abundance: NA

CDR3aa: CASSLLGASGGTDTQYF
CDR3nt: TGTGCCAGCAGCTTGTTGGGCGCCTCAGGTGGCACAGATACGCAGTATTTT
v_gene: TRBV5-6
j_gene: TRBJ2-3
d_gene: NA
abundance: NA

CDR3aa: CASSLTESGANVLTF
CDR3nt: TGTGCCAGCTCATTGACGGAGTCTGGGGCCAACGTCCTGACTTTC
v_gene: TRBV18
j_gene: TRBJ2-6
d_gene: NA
abundance: once

CDR3aa: CASSSPAGYGYTF
CDR3nt: TGTGCCAGCAGTTCCCCTGCGGGCTATGGCTACACCTTC
v_gene: TRBV6-5
j_gene: TRBJ1-2
d_gene: NA
abundance: NA

CDR3aa: CASSLQVGSTDTQYF
CDR3nt: TGTGCCAGCAGCTTGCAGGTTGGTAGCACAGATACGCAGTATTTT
v_gene: TRBV11-2
j_gene: TRBJ2-3
d_gene: NA
abundance: NA

CDR3aa: CASSSSGRTDTQYF
CDR3nt: TGCGCCAGCAGCTCTAGCGGACGCACAGATACGCAGTATTTT
v_gene: TRBV5-1
j_gene: TRBJ2-3
d_gene: TRBD2
abundance: NA

CDR3aa: CASSSIAGGGEQYF
CDR3nt: TGTGCCAGCAGCTCCATAGCGGGAGGAGGCGAGCAGTACTTC
v_gene: TRBV5-6
j_gene: TRBJ2-7
d_gene: TRBD2
abundance: NA

CDR3aa: CASSPRAAENTEAFF
CDR3nt: TGTGCCAGCAGCCCCCGGGCAGCGGAGAACACTGAAGCTTTCTTT
v_gene: TRBV7-9
j_gene: TRBJ1-1
d_gene: NA
abundance: NA

CDR3aa: CASSSGQGTYEQYF
CDR3nt: TGCGCCAGCAGCTCAGGACAGGGCACGTACGAGCAGTACTTC
v_gene: TRBV5-1
j_gene: TRBJ2-7
d_gene: TRBD1
abundance: NA

CDR3aa: CASSRRDPRHDTEAFF
CDR3nt: TGTGCCAGCAGCCGCCGGGACCCCAGGCACGACACTGAAGCTTTCTTT
v_gene: TRBV7-9
j_gene: TRBJ1-1
d_gene: NA
abundance: NA

CDR3aa: CATSRPWAGGIYGYTF
CDR3nt: TGTGCCACCAGCAGGCCTTGGGCAGGGGGAATCTATGGCTACACCTTC
v_gene: TRBV15
j_gene: TRBJ1-2
d_gene: TRBD1
abundance: NA

CDR3aa: CSVAPLTHSGNTIYF
CDR3nt: TGCAGCGTTGCACCCTTGACCCACTCTGGAAACACCATATATTTT
v_gene: TRBV29-1
j_gene: TRBJ1-3
d_gene: NA
abundance: NA

CDR3aa: CASSLYRGNQPQHF
CDR3nt: TGTGCCAGCAGTTTATACAGGGGGAATCAGCCCCAGCATTTT
v_gene: TRBV27
j_gene: TRBJ1-5
d_gene: TRBD1
abundance: NA

CDR3aa: CASSTPGSPKYNEQFF
CDR3nt: TGTGCCAGTAGTACCCCGGGAAGCCCAAAATACAATGAGCAGTTCTTC
v_gene: TRBV19
j_gene: TRBJ2-1
d_gene: NA
abundance: NA

CDR3aa: CASSLFVGGISTDTQYF
CDR3nt: TGTGCCAGCAGCTTATTTGTCGGCGGAATTAGCACAGATACGCAGTATTTT
v_gene: TRBV7-2
j_gene: TRBJ2-3
d_gene: NA
abundance: NA

CDR3aa: CASSLGLGIQQYF
CDR3nt: TGTGCCAGCAGCTTGGGGCTAGGTATCCAGCAGTACTTC
v_gene: TRBV7-2
j_gene: TRBJ2-7
d_gene: NA
abundance: NA

CDR3aa: CASSFKEIAFF
CDR3nt: TGTGCCAGCAGTTTCAAGGAGATAGCTTTCTTT
v_gene: TRBV12-3/TRBV12-4
j_gene: TRBJ1-1
d_gene: NA
abundance: NA

CDR3aa: CASNRDLNSPLHF
CDR3nt: TGTGCCAGTAACCGGGACCTAAATTCACCCCTCCACTTT
v_gene: TRBV19
j_gene: TRBJ1-6
d_gene: NA
abundance: NA

CDR3aa: CASSPQGVSSYEQYF
CDR3nt: TGTGCCAGCAGCCCCCAAGGGGTATCATCCTACGAGCAGTACTTC
v_gene: TRBV7-9
j_gene: TRBJ2-7
d_gene: NA
abundance: NA

CDR3aa: CASSLAIGLGNTIYF
CDR3nt: TGTGCCAGCAGCTTAGCGATAGGCTTGGGAAACACCATATATTTT
v_gene: TRBV7-2
j_gene: TRBJ1-3
d_gene: NA
abundance: NA